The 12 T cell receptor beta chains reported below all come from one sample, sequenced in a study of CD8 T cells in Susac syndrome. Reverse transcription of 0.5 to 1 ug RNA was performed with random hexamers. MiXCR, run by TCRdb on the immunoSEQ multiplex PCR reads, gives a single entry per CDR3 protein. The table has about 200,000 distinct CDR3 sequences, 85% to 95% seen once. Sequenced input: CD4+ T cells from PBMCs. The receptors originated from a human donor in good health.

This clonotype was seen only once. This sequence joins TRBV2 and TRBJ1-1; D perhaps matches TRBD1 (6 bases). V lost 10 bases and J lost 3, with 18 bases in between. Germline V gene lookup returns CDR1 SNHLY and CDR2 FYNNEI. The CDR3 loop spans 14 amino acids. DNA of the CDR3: TGTGCCACATGGCCCGGGGGCAGGGACACTGAAGCTTTCTTT. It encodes CATWPGGRDTEAFF.

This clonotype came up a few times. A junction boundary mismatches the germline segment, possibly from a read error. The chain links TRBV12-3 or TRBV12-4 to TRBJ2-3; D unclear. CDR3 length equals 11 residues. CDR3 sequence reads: CASSLGNTQYF. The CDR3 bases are TGTGCCAGCAGCTTAGGGAATACGCAGTATTTT.

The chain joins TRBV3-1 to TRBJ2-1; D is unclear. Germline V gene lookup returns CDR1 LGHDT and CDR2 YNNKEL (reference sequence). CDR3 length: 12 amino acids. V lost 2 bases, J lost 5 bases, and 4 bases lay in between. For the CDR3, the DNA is TGTGCCAGCAGCCAAAGGGACAATGAGCAGTTCTTC. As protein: CASSQRDNEQFF.

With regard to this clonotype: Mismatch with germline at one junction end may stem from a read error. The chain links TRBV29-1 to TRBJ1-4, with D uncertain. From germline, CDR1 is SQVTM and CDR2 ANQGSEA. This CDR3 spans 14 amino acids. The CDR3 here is CSVQDPRRAEKLFF. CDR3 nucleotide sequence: TGCAGCGTTCAAGACCCCCGCCGGGCTGAAAAACTGTTTTTT.

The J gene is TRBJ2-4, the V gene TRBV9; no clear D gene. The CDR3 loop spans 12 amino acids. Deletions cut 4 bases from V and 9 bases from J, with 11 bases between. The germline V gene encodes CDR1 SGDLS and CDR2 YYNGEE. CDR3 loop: CASSQRMGIQYF. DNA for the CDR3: TGTGCCAGCAGCCAACGGATGGGCATTCAGTACTTC.

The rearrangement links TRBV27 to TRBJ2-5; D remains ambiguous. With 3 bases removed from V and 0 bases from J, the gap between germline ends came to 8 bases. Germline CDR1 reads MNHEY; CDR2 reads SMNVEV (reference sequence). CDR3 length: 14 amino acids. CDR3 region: CASSFNTYQETQYF. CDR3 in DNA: TGTGCCAGCAGTTTCAACACGTACCAAGAGACCCAGTACTTC.

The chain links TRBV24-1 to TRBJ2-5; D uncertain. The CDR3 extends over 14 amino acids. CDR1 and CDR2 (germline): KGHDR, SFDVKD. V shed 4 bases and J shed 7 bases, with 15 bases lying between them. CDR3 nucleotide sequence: TGTGCCACCAGTGAGTTCGGAAGCGTCCCGACCCAGTACTTC. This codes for CATSEFGSVPTQYF.

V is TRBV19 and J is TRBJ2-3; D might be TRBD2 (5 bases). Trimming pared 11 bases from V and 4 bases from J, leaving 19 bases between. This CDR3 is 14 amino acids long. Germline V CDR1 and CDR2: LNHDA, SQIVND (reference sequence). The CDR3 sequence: CASTASFSPDTQYF. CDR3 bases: TGTGCCTCCACGGCTAGCTTTTCTCCAGATACGCAGTATTTT.

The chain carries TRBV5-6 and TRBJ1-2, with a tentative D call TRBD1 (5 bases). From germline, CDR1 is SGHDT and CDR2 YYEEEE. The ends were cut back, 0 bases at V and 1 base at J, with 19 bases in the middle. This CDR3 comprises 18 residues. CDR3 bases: TGTGCCAGCAGCTTGGGGGGCCCCGGAGGAGGGGTTAACTATGGCTACACCTTC. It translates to CASSLGGPGGGVNYGYTF.

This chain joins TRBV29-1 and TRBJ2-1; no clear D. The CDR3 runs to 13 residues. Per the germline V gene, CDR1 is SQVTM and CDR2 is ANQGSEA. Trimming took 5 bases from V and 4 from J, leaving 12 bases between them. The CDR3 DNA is TGCAGCGTTCTTGGGCGACGGTACAATGAGCAGTTCTTC. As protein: CSVLGRRYNEQFF.

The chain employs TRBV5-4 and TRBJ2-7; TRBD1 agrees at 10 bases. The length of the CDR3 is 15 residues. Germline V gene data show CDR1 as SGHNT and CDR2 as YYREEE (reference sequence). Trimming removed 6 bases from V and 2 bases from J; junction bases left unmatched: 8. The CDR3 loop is CASTSGTGAPYEQYF. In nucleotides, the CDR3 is TGTGCCAGCACCTCCGGGACAGGGGCTCCCTACGAGCAGTACTTC.

CDR3 sequence: CASSHRVTGELFF. CDR3 nucleotide sequence: TGTGCCAGCAGTCACAGGGTTACCGGGGAGCTGTTTTTT. The chain has TRBV12-3 or TRBV12-4 and TRBJ2-2; maybe TRBD1 (6 bases). There are 13 residues in the CDR3. V was pared by 5 bases and J by 5 bases, with 9 bases between.